The clone carrying this T cell receptor beta chain showed up just a few times. Profiling relied on immunoSEQ multiplex PCR, and the TCRdb table lists in-frame clones only, not all of them. The sample holds about 71,000 clones, approximately 78% seen once. This record comes from a study of OX40 agonist ivuxolimab in advanced cancers. The length of the CDR3 is 15 residues. The germline V and J ends were trimmed by 4 bases and 4 bases, with 14 bases remaining between them. Germline assignment: CDR1 MGHRA and CDR2 YSYEKL. The specimen comprised CD4+ or CD8+ T cells sorted from blood, sampled in a trial of the OX40 agonist ivuxolimab. The receptor comes from an adult with an advanced solid tumor such as melanoma, head and neck, liver or kidney cancer. This rearrangement joins TRBV4-1 to TRBJ1-5; D is unclear. CDR3 in DNA: TGCGCCAGCAGCCCCCGAGAGGGAGGGAATCAGCCCCAGCATTTT. Its protein product is CASSPREGGNQPQHF.